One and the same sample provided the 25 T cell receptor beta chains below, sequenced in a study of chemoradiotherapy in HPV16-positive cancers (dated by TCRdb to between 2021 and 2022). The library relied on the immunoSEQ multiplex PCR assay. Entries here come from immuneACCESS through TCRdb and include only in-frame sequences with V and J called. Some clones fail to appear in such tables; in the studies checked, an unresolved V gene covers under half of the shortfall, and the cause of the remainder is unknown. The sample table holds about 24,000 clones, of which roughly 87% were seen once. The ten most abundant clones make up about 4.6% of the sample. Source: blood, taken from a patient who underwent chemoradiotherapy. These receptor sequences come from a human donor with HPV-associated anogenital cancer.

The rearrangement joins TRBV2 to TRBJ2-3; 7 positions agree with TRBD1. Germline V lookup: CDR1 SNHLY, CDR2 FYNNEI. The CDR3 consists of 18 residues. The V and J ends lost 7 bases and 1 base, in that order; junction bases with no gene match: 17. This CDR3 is CASTPLRKQGKGTDTQYF. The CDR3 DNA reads TGTGCCAGCACCCCTTTGAGGAAACAGGGGAAAGGCACAGATACGCAGTATTTT.

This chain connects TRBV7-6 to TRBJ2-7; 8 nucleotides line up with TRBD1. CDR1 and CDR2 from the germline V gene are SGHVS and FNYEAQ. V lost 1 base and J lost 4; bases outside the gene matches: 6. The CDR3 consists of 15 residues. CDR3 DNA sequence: TGTGCCAGCAGCTTAGTACAGGGGGGAATATACGAGCAGTACTTC. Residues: CASSLVQGGIYEQYF.

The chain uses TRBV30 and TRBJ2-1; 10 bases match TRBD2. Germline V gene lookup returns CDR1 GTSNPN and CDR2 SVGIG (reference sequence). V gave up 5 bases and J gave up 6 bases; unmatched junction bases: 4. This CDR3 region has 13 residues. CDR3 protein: CAWSGLAANEQFF. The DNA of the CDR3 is TGTGCCTGGTCTGGACTAGCGGCCAATGAGCAGTTCTTC.

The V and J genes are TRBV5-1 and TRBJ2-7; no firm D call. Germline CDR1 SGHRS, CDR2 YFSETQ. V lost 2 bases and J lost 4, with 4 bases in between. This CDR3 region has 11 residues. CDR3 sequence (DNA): TGCGCCAGCAGCTTAGGGTACGAGCAGTACTTC. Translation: CASSLGYEQYF.

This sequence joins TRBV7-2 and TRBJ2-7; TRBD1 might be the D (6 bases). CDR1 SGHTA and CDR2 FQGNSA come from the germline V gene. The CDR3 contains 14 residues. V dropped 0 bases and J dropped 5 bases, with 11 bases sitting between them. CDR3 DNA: TGTGCCAGCAGCTTAGCAGGGGGAAGGCACGAGCAGTACTTC. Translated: CASSLAGGRHEQYF.

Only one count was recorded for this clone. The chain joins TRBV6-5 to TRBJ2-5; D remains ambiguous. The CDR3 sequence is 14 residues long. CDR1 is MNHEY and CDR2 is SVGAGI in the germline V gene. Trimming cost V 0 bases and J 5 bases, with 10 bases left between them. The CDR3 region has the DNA TGTGCCAGCAGTTACTCCGGACGGTGGGAGACCCAGTACTTC. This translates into CASSYSGRWETQYF.

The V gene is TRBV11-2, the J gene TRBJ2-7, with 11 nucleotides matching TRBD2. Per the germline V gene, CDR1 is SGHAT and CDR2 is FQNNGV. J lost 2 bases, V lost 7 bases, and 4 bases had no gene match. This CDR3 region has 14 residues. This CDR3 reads CASTETSGTYEQYF. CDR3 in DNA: TGTGCCAGCACCGAGACTAGCGGGACCTACGAGCAGTACTTC.

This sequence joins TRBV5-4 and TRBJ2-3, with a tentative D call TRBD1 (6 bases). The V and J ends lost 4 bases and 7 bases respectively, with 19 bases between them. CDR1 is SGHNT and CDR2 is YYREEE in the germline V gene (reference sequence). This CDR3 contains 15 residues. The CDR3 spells CASSPDTGIGNTQYF. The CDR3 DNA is TGTGCCAGCAGCCCAGATACAGGGATCGGGAATACGCAGTATTTT.

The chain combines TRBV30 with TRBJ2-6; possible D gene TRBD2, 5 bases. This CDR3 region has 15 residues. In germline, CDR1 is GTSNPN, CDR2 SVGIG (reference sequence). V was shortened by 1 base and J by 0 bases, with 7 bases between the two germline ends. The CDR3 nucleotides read TGTGCCTGGAGTGACGGGAACTCTGGGGCCAACGTCCTGACTTTC. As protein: CAWSDGNSGANVLTF. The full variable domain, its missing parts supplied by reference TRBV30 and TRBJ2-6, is SQTIHQWPATLVQPVGSPLSLECTVEGTSNPNLYWYRQAAGRGLQLLFYSVGIGQISSEVPQNLSASRPQDRQFILSSKKLLLSDSGFYLCAWSDGNSGANVLTFGAGSRLTVL.

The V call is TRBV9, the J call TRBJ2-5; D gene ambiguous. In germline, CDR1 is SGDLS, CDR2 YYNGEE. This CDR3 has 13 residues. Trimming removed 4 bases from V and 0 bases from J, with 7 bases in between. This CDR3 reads CASSPMYQETQYF. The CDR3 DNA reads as TGTGCCAGCAGCCCCATGTACCAAGAGACCCAGTACTTC.

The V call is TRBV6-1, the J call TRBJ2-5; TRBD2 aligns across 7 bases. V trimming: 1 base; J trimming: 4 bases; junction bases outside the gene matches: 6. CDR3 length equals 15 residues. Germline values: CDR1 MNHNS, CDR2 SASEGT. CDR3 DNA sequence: TGTGCCAGCAGTGAAGGGCCACAGCGGGGAGAGACCCAGTACTTC. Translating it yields CASSEGPQRGETQYF.

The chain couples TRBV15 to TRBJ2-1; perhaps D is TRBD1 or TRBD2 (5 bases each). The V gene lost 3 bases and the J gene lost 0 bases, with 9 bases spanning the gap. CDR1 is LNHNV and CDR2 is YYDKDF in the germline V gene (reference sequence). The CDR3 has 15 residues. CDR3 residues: CATSRERGSYNEQFF. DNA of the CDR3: TGTGCCACCAGCAGGGAGAGGGGCTCCTACAATGAGCAGTTCTTC.

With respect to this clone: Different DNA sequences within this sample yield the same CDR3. The CDR3, as DNA: TGTGCCAGCAGCTTTCAGACGGGGGAGGCGGGGAACACCATATATTTT. This gives the protein CASSFQTGEAGNTIYF. J is TRBJ1-3 and V is TRBV13, with D perhaps matching TRBD1 (5 bases). Germline assignment: CDR1 PRHDT and CDR2 FYEKMQ (reference sequence). The CDR3 is 16 residues long. V was shortened by 3 bases and J by 7 bases, with 19 bases between the two germline ends.

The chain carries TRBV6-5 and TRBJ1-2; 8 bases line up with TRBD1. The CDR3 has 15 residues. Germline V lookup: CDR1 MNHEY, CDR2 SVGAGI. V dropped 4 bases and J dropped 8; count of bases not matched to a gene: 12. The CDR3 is CASSLTSPGQDGYTF. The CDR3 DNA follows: TGTGCCAGCAGTTTGACGTCTCCGGGACAGGACGGCTACACCTTC.

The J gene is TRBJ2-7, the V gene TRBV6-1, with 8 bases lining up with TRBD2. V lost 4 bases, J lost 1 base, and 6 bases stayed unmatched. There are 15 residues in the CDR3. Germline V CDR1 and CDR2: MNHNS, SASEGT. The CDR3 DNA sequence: TGTGCCAGCAGTGCCCCGGGGGGGCTGTCCTACGAGCAGTACTTC. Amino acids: CASSAPGGLSYEQYF.

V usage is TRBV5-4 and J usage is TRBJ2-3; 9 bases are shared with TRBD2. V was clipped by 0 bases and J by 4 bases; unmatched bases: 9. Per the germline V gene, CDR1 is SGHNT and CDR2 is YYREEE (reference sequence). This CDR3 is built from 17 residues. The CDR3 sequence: CASSLGGAGGLPDTQYF. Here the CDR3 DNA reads TGTGCCAGCAGCTTGGGGGGAGCGGGAGGCCTCCCAGATACGCAGTATTTT.

CDR3 loop: CASSLRQGENSPLHF. For the CDR3, the DNA is TGCGCCAGCAGCCTCAGACAGGGGGAGAATTCACCCCTCCACTTT. V usage is TRBV4-1 and J usage is TRBJ1-6, with 9 bases aligning to TRBD1. Germline CDR1 is MGHRA and CDR2 is YSYEKL. J was trimmed by 7 bases and V by 4 bases; bases with no gene match: 5. The CDR3 is 15 amino acids.

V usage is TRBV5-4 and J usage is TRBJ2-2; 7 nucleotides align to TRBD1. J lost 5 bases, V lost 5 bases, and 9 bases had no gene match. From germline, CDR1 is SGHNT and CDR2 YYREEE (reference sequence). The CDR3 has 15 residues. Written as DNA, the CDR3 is TGTGCCAGCAGGCAAGGGGGCGCGGGTACCGGGGAGCTGTTTTTT. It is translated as CASRQGGAGTGELFF.

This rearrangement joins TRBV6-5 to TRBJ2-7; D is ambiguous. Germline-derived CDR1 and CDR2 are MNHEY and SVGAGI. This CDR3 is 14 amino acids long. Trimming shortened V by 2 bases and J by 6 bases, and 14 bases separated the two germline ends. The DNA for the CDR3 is TGTGCCAGCAGTTACGAGATGGGCGTTGGCGAGCAGTACTTC. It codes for CASSYEMGVGEQYF.

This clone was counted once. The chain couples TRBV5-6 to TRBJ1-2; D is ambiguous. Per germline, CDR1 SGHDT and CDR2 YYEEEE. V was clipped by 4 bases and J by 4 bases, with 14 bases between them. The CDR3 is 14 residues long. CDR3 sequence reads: CASSPGRSAYGYTF. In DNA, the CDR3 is TGTGCCAGCAGCCCTGGACGGTCAGCCTATGGCTACACCTTC.

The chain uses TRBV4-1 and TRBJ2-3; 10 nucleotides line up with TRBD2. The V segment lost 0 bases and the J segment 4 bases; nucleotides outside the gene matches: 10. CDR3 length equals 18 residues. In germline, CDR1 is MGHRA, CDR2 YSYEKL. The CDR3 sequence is CASSQDGRASGSADTQYF. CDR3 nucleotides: TGCGCCAGCAGCCAAGATGGCCGAGCTAGCGGGAGCGCAGATACGCAGTATTTT.

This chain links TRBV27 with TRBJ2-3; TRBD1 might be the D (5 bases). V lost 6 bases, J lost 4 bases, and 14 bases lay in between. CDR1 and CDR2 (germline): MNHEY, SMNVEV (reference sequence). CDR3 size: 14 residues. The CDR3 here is CASRWGQAADTQYF. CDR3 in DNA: TGTGCCAGCAGGTGGGGCCAGGCAGCAGATACGCAGTATTTT.

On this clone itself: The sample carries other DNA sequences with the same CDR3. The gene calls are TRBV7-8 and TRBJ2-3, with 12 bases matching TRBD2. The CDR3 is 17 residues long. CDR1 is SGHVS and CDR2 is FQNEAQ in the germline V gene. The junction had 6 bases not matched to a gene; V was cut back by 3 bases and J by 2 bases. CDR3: CASSLRTSGAPTDTQYF. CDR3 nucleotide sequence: TGTGCCAGCAGCTTGAGGACTAGCGGGGCCCCCACAGATACGCAGTATTTT.

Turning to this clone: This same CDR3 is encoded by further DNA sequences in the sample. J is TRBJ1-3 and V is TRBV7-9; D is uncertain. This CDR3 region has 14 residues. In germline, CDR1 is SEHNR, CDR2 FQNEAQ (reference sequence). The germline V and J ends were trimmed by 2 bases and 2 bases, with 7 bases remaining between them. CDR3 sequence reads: CASSLKGPGNTIYF. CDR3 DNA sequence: TGTGCCAGCAGCTTAAAGGGTCCTGGAAACACCATATATTTT.

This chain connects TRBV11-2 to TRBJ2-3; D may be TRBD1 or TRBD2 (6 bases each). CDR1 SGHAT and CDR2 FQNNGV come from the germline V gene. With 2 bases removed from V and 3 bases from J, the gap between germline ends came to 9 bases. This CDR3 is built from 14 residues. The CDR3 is CASSLWGATDTQYF. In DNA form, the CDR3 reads TGTGCCAGCAGCTTATGGGGGGCGACAGATACGCAGTATTTT.